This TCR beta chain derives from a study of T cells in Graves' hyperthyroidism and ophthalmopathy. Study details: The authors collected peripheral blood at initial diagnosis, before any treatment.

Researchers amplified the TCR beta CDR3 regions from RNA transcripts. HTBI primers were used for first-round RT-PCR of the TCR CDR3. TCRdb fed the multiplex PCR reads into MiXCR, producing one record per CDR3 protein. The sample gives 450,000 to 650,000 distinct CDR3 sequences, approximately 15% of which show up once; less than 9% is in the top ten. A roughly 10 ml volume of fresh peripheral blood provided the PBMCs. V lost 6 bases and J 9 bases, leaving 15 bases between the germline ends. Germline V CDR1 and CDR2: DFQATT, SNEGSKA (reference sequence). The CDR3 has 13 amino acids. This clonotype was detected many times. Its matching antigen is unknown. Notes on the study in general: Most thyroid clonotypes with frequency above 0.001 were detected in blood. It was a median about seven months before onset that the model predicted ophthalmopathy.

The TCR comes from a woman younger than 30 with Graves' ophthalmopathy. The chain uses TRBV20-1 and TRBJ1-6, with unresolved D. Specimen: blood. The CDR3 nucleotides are TGCAGTGCCGCTACTTTCGTTGGTTCACCCCTCCACTTT. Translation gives CSAATFVGSPLHF.